This TCR beta chain comes out of a study of shared clonotypes between healthy human individuals. Findings and limits, study-wide: The study sampled only blood, and tissue repertoires likely differ. When naive CD4 clonotypes were compared across a handful of donors, about 4.9% were shared.

Note on this clone: Its antigen is currently unknown.

Template for every sorted-subset replicate PCR totaled roughly 210 ng DNA, 25,000 to 30,000 T cell genomes. Method: immunoSEQ multiplex PCR; TCRdb's copy keeps in-frame clones and lacks some. The table lists 500,000 or so clones, 90% to 97% of them singletons. This CDR3 spans 14 amino acids. Trimming shortened V by 5 bases and J by 2 bases, and 8 bases separated the two germline ends. The germline gives CDR1 SGHNT, CDR2 YYREEE (reference sequence). This receptor was taken from a woman in her twenties or thirties in good health. The chain joins TRBV5-4 to TRBJ2-6; weak D call: TRBD1 (5 bases). Sequencing was carried out using naive CD4+ T cells sorted from blood. The subset denotes: CD45RA+ positively selected. The CDR3 loop reads CASSGATGANVLTF. For the CDR3, the DNA is TGTGCCAGCAGTGGGGCTACTGGGGCCAACGTCCTGACTTTC.